These 18 T cell receptor beta chains share one sample of origin, sequenced in a study of memory CD4+ T cells and cytomegalovirus serostatus. The sort gate was single viable CD3+CD4+CD8-CD45RO+ cells for memory CD4+ T cells. Sequencing was performed with immunoSEQ multiplex PCR; in TCRdb, only in-frame clones are kept and a portion is missing. This sample has approximately 42,000 clones, with about 79% found just once. The sample comprised memory CD4+ T cells from blood. The receptors shown here come from an adult in good health and CMV-seronegative.

This clone was recorded a few times. This chain links TRBV30 with TRBJ1-5; D unclear. The CDR3 length is 13 residues. Trimming shortened V by 4 bases and J by 4 bases, and 11 bases separated the two germline ends. Per germline, CDR1 GTSNPN and CDR2 SVGIG (reference sequence). This CDR3 reads CAWTVGGNQPQHF. Written as DNA, the CDR3 is TGTGCCTGGACTGTAGGTGGGAATCAGCCCCAGCATTTT. Supplemented by reference TRBV30 and TRBJ1-5, the full variable domain reads SQTIHQWPATLVQPVGSPLSLECTVEGTSNPNLYWYRQAAGRGLQLLFYSVGIGQISSEVPQNLSASRPQDRQFILSSKKLLLSDSGFYLCAWTVGGNQPQHFGDGTRLSIL.

This clone has a handful of counts. The chain couples TRBV6-6 to TRBJ1-1, with a tentative D call TRBD1 (5 bases). Germline V gene lookup returns CDR1 MNHNY and CDR2 SVGAGI (reference sequence). The CDR3 has 14 amino acids. V dropped 7 bases and J dropped 1 base, with 13 bases sitting between them. In DNA, the CDR3 is TGTGCCAGCAATCCCGGGACGGCGAACACTGAAGCTTTCTTT. Translating it yields CASNPGTANTEAFF.

This chain uses TRBV12-5 with TRBJ1-3; 12 nucleotides agree with TRBD1. This CDR3 spans 19 amino acids. Germline V gives CDR1 LGHNT, CDR2 FRNRAP. With V trimmed by 2 bases and J by 2 bases, 10 bases remained unmatched. The CDR3 DNA sequence: TGTGCTAGTGGTTTGATCCGGGACAGGGGGCTTAGTACTGGAAACACCATATATTTT. Translating it yields CASGLIRDRGLSTGNTIYF.

The DNA for the CDR3 is TGTGCCAGCAGCCCACATCGCGATCAGCCCCAGCATTTT. This gives the protein CASSPHRDQPQHF. V and J are TRBV7-2 and TRBJ1-5, with unresolved D. Trimming removed 5 bases at V and 5 bases at J, with 10 bases between. CDR3 length equals 13 residues. Germline V gene lookup returns CDR1 SGHTA and CDR2 FQGNSA. The complete variable domain, with remaining parts taken from reference TRBV7-2 and TRBJ1-5, reads GAGVSQSPSNKVTEKGKDVELRCDPISGHTALYWYRQSLGQGLEFLIYFQGNSAPDKSGLPSDRFSAERTGGSVSTLTIQRTQQEDSAVYLCASSPHRDQPQHFGDGTRLSIL.

The chain has TRBV30 and TRBJ1-4; TRBD1 agrees at 8 bases. V lost 8 bases and J lost 2; bases outside the gene matches: 4. From germline, CDR1 is GTSNPN and CDR2 SVGIG (reference sequence). This CDR3 has 13 amino acids. The CDR3 DNA follows: TGTGCCAGACAGGGGAGGACTAATGAAAAACTGTTTTTT. This sequence encodes CARQGRTNEKLFF. Full variable domain (outside the CDR3, taken from reference TRBV30 and TRBJ1-4): SQTIHQWPATLVQPVGSPLSLECTVEGTSNPNLYWYRQAAGRGLQLLFYSVGIGQISSEVPQNLSASRPQDRQFILSSKKLLLSDSGFYLCARQGRTNEKLFFGSGTQLSVL.

V usage is TRBV6-5 and J usage is TRBJ1-2, with TRBD1 matching over 10 bases. After removal of 5 bases from V and 4 bases from J, the junction contained 4 bases not matched to a gene. The germline CDR1 and CDR2 sequences are MNHEY and SVGAGI. The CDR3 extends over 14 amino acids. This CDR3 reads CASSTDRGVYGYTF. The CDR3 coding sequence is TGTGCCAGCAGTACGGACAGGGGGGTCTATGGCTACACCTTC.

V usage is TRBV19 and J usage is TRBJ1-1; D unresolved. The length of the CDR3 is 11 residues. The ends were cut back, 6 bases at V and 8 bases at J, with 10 bases in the middle. Germline loops: CDR1 LNHDA, CDR2 SQIVND (reference sequence). In nucleotides, the CDR3 is TGTGCCAGTAGCAACACAGCCGAAGCTTTCTTT. As protein: CASSNTAEAFF.

The J gene is TRBJ2-5, the V gene TRBV7-9, with D perhaps being TRBD1 or TRBD2 (5 bases each). This CDR3 spans 13 amino acids. Germline V CDR1 and CDR2: SEHNR, FQNEAQ (reference sequence). V lost 1 base and J 5 bases, leaving 8 bases between the germline ends. CDR3 sequence reads: CASSLGDGETQYF. CDR3 sequence (DNA): TGTGCCAGCAGCTTAGGGGACGGGGAGACCCAGTACTTC.

V usage is TRBV6-6 and J usage is TRBJ1-2, with TRBD1 matching 8 bases. This CDR3 comprises 15 residues. Trimming at V came to 2 bases and at J to 4 bases, leaving 6 bases not matched to a gene. Looked up from germline, CDR1 is MNHNY and CDR2 is SVGAGI (reference sequence). The CDR3: CASSYLDRDTYGYTF. The CDR3 coding sequence is TGTGCCAGCAGTTACCTGGACAGGGATACCTATGGCTACACCTTC.

The CDR3 sequence is CASSEGRLLSYEQYF. The CDR3 nucleotides are TGTGCCAGCAGTGAAGGCAGGCTTCTATCCTACGAGCAGTACTTC. The rearrangement joins TRBV2 to TRBJ2-7; D unresolved. The ends were cut back, 1 base at V and 1 base at J, with 11 bases in the middle. Germline values: CDR1 SNHLY, CDR2 FYNNEI. This CDR3 is built from 15 residues.

This clone has a single count. The V call is TRBV12-5, the J call TRBJ1-3; D possibly corresponds to TRBD1 (6 bases). The CDR3 is 14 residues long. V lost 7 bases and J lost 0, with 10 bases in between. CDR1 and CDR2 (germline): LGHNT, FRNRAP. CDR3 nucleotide sequence: TGTGCTAGTGCCGCGGGGGCCTCTGGAAACACCATATATTTT. Amino acid sequence: CASAAGASGNTIYF.

V gene TRBV10-3 combines with J gene TRBJ1-2; TRBD1 is a possible D gene (6 bases). In germline, CDR1 is ENHRY, CDR2 SYGVKD. Trimming stripped 6 bases from V and 3 bases from J, with 11 bases between. The CDR3 covers 13 residues. The CDR3 region is CAISGGADYGYTF. CDR3 bases: TGTGCCATCAGCGGGGGGGCCGACTATGGCTACACCTTC.

The chain recombines TRBV10-2 with TRBJ2-7, with D perhaps TRBD2 (6 bases). The CDR3 consists of 16 residues. Germline lookup yields CDR1 WSHSY and CDR2 SAAADI. V was pared by 2 bases and J by 0 bases, with 14 bases between. The CDR3 sequence is CASSEPGGKSSYEQYF. The CDR3 nucleotides read TGCGCCAGCAGTGAGCCCGGAGGGAAGAGCTCCTACGAGCAGTACTTC.

This clone has more than one count but fewer than ten. J is TRBJ2-7 and V is TRBV10-3; 7 bases agree with TRBD2. Germline V gives CDR1 ENHRY, CDR2 SYGVKD. The junction had 6 bases not matched to a gene; V was cut back by 7 bases and J by 3 bases. CDR3 length equals 13 residues. The CDR3 is CAINGGRGYEQYF. Here the CDR3 DNA reads TGTGCCATCAACGGAGGGAGGGGCTACGAGCAGTACTTC.

This clone has only one observation. The chain joins TRBV9 to TRBJ2-3, with a weak D call TRBD2 (5 bases). The germline V and J ends were trimmed by 0 bases and 4 bases, with 9 bases remaining between them. This CDR3 has 14 residues. Germline lookup yields CDR1 SGDLS and CDR2 YYNGEE. The CDR3 region has the DNA TGTGCCAGCAGCGTAGGTCTAGCCTCAGATACGCAGTATTTT. The encoded protein is CASSVGLASDTQYF.

This clone was recorded only once. The chain employs TRBV5-5 and TRBJ1-1; maybe TRBD1 (5 bases). Germline CDR1 reads SGHKS; CDR2 reads YYEKEE (reference sequence). CDR3 size: 15 residues. V shed 2 bases and J shed 1 base, with 12 bases lying between them. CDR3 sequence (DNA): TGTGCCAGCAGCTTCCTCCCAACAGGGAACACTGAAGCTTTCTTT. Translated, it gives CASSFLPTGNTEAFF.

The genes are TRBV14 and TRBJ2-1; the D gene could be TRBD1 or TRBD2 (5 bases each). The V gene lost 4 bases and the J gene lost 6 bases, with 16 bases spanning the gap. Germline V gene data show CDR1 as SGHDN and CDR2 as FVKESK. The CDR3 consists of 15 residues. The CDR3 nucleotides are TGTGCCAGCAGCCTATGGGGGAGCAAGCTCAATGAGCAGTTCTTC. Translating gives CASSLWGSKLNEQFF.

The chain joins TRBV25-1 to TRBJ2-5; 8 bases align to TRBD1. CDR1 is MGHDK, CDR2 SYGVNS, per germline. This CDR3 spans 14 amino acids. V shed 1 base and J 11 bases; nucleotides not matched to a gene: 9. CDR3 nucleotide sequence: TGTGCCAGCAGTGAATCTGGACAGGGCAAAGAGCAGTACTTC. Translated, it gives CASSESGQGKEQYF.